The present T cell receptor beta chain was sequenced within a study of blood T cell repertoires in COVID-19. The wider study: Samples representing acute and convalescent COVID-19 were sourced from the United States, Italy and Spain. The cDNA or gDNA used as material had been derived from T cells, B-cell-depleted T cells, or PBMCs.

Followed longitudinally, the Seattle patients had been enrolled during active infection. The germline gives CDR1 LNHDA, CDR2 SQIVND (reference sequence). V lost 10 bases, J lost 1 base, and 12 bases stayed unmatched. CDR3 length: 15 amino acids. Authors' methods: Reference gene primer amplification gave estimated nucleated cell counts. Using immunoSEQ multiplex PCR, the repertoire was profiled, and TCRdb retains in-frame clones only, with some absent. V, J and clone size were drawn from that table, and D and trimming were deduced from the DNA. The data show fewer than 350,000 clones, roughly 86% seen once.

The chain is built from TRBV19 and TRBJ1-2; TRBD1 agrees at 7 bases. Sequencing was done on a sample of peripheral blood. This sequence was found in a man in his thirties or forties with COVID-19, enrolled during active disease. The CDR3 bases are TGTGCCACTACAAGTCCGGGACAGATTAACTATGGCTACACCTTC. Translated, it gives CATTSPGQINYGYTF. Supplemented by reference TRBV19 and TRBJ1-2, the full variable domain reads DGGITQSPKYLFRKEGQNVTLSCEQNLNHDAMYWYRQDPGQGLRLIYYSQIVNDFQKGDIAEGYSVSREKKESFPLTVTSAQKNPTAFYLCATTSPGQINYGYTFGSGTRLTVV.